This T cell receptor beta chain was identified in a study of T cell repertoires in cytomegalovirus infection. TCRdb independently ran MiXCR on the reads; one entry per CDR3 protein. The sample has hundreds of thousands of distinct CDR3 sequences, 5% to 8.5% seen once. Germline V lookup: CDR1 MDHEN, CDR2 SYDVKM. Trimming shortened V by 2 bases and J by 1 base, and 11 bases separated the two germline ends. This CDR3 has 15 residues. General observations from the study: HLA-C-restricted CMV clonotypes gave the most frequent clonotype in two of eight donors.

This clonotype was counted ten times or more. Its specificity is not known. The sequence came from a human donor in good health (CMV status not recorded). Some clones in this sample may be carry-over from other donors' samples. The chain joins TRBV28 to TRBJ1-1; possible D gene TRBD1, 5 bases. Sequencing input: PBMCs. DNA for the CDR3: TGTGCCAGCAGTTTAGTTCAGGGACGGAACACTGAAGCTTTCTTT. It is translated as CASSLVQGRNTEAFF.